This TCR beta chain was observed in a study of early T cells in non-severe SARS-CoV-2 infection (dated by TCRdb to the early 2020s). Background for the entire study: Because TCR sequencing relied on bulk RNA taken from unsorted whole blood, pairing of alpha and beta chains was not possible.

The study at large found these results: Matching against VDJdb was skewed toward anti-spike CD8 responses, likely underestimated virus-specific expansions, and missed private and CD4 specificities.

Set within a cohort of healthcare workers in London, UK, this nested case-control study involved weekly PCR testing of nasopharyngeal swabs along with blood sampling. Healthcare workers were recruited during the week of the UK lockdown, between 23 and 31 March 2020, and followed weekly for up to 16 weeks. The junction shows trimming of 0 bases on V and 6 bases on J, plus 13 bases between the germline ends. The germline V gene gives CDR1 as SGHTA and CDR2 as FQGTGA. From the cysteine up to the phenylalanine, the CDR3 has a length of 15 residues. CDR3 DNA is the only sequence kept; it has 45 bases, read in frame from the first base. This clonotype was seen a handful of times. Its target antigen remains unknown. Per-base quality was not reported, and no clone a single base away is much larger than it. Library construction relied on 5' RACE. Sequencing used a NextSeq 500. The TCR library protocol attached unique molecular identifiers to individual cDNA molecules to correct for sequencing error and PCR bias. Sequencing covered both TCR alpha and beta chains, and within each sample the abundances of alpha and beta sequences were tightly co-correlated. The authors' analysis ran thus. V gene, J gene and CDR3 annotation of TCR sequences was performed with Decombinator V4. TCRs were defined as expanded if a significant change between any two time points was detected under a Poisson model with p below 0.0001. TCR abundances were normalised to the total number of TCRs sequenced per sample and expressed as counts per million. MAIT TCRs were defined by TRAV1-2 paired with TRAJ12, TRAJ20 or TRAJ33, and iNKT TCRs by TRAV10 paired with TRAJ18. A search of VDJdb, accessed on 1 November 2021, was run for TCRs annotated to CMV, EBV and SARS-CoV-2, with TCRs annotated for multiple antigens excluded. TCRdb reanalyzed the raw reads on its own, using fastp at Q25 for trimming and MiXCR for clone calling, and kept in-frame beta chains. All rows with the same CDR3 protein become a single entry with the most common DNA and genes. These V and J calls derive from TCRdb rather than the authors' analysis. The sample table contains some 81,000 distinct CDR3 sequences; only one count was recorded for 16% of them. Of the sample, less than 3.5% falls within the top ten clones.

The chain is assembled from TRBV7-3 and TRBJ2-3; D gene: possibly TRBD2, on 5 matching bases. The TCR comes from an adult who was a healthcare worker with PCR-confirmed SARS-CoV-2 infection or an uninfected control (not recorded which). The specimen was whole blood. The CDR3 region has the sequence CASSLTGVREDTQYF. Here is the DNA: TGTGCCAGCAGCTTAACGGGAGTTCGTGAGGATACGCAGTATTTT.